This paragraph covers one T cell receptor beta chain sequence. This specimen comes from a study of blood T cell repertoires in COVID-19. Study summary: Specimens from acute and convalescent COVID-19 originated in the United States, Italy and Spain.

The V gene end was trimmed by 7 bases and the J gene end by 8 bases; junction bases not matched to a gene: 10. The germline V gene has CDR1 SNHLY and CDR2 FYNNEI. The CDR3 runs 14 residues. In the original processing: Amplification with reference gene primers provided the estimates of nucleated cell counts. The protocol was immunoSEQ multiplex PCR, while the TCRdb copy is restricted to in-frame clones and leaves out a portion. V and J calls and clone size are those listed in that table; D and trimming were worked out from the DNA. The data hold some 250,000 clones, with about four fifths observed a single time.

The chain has TRBV2 and TRBJ1-2; 10 bases are shared with TRBD1. The sequence was obtained from a man aged 40-49 years with active or convalescent COVID-19. Sample: peripheral blood. The CDR3 is CASIVDRGPRGYTF. The DNA for the CDR3 is TGTGCCAGCATCGTTGACAGGGGGCCGAGAGGCTACACCTTC.